Presented here are 22 T cell receptor beta chains from one specimen sequenced in a study of blood T cell repertoires in COVID-19. Data came from immunoSEQ multiplex PCR; TCRdb stores just in-frame clones and leaves some out. Altogether about 52,000 clones are present, about 82% being singletons, with the ten largest covering 20% to 25%. The sequenced sample was peripheral blood. The receptors originated from an elderly woman with acute or convalescent COVID-19.

This chain joins TRBV5-1 and TRBJ2-4; TRBD2 agrees at 7 bases. Per germline, CDR1 SGHRS and CDR2 YFSETQ. The CDR3 runs 15 residues. V lost 4 bases to trimming and J lost 7 bases; unmatched junction nucleotides: 11. CDR3 sequence: CASSGGLDRENIQYF. The CDR3, as DNA: TGCGCCAGCAGCGGCGGACTAGATAGGGAGAACATTCAGTACTTC.

The gene calls are TRBV18 and TRBJ2-3; D might be TRBD1 (5 bases). This CDR3 has 14 residues. V lost 3 bases, J lost 2 bases, and 9 bases lay in between. CDR1 KGHSH and CDR2 LQKENI come from the germline V gene. In DNA form, the CDR3 reads TGTGCCAGCTCACCTACAGGCTTCACAGATACGCAGTATTTT. This codes for CASSPTGFTDTQYF.

This chain links TRBV6-6 with TRBJ2-1; D perhaps matches TRBD1 (6 bases). The CDR3 has 14 residues. The V gene lost 6 bases and the J gene lost 6 bases, with 15 bases spanning the gap. CDR1 is MNHNY and CDR2 is SVGAGI in the germline V gene (reference sequence). CDR3 sequence (DNA): TGTGCCAGCAGAGACAGGTCGGCGGGCAATGAGCAGTTCTTC. As protein: CASRDRSAGNEQFF.

J is TRBJ2-2 and V is TRBV11-2, with 10 positions matching TRBD2. With 4 bases clipped from V and 5 bases from J, the junction kept 7 bases outside the gene matches. CDR3 length: 16 amino acids. Germline assignment: CDR1 SGHAT and CDR2 FQNNGV. The CDR3 is CASSSAGGPRTGELFF. The DNA of the CDR3 is TGTGCCAGCAGCTCAGCGGGAGGGCCAAGAACCGGGGAGCTGTTTTTT.

The V gene is TRBV14, the J gene TRBJ2-2, with a tentative D call TRBD1 (5 bases). The V and J ends lost 6 bases and 1 base respectively, with 12 bases between them. The germline gives CDR1 SGHDN, CDR2 FVKESK. This CDR3 comprises 15 residues. For the CDR3, the DNA is TGTGCCAGCAGTCCCTTTACAGGGAACACCGGGGAGCTGTTTTTT. It specifies CASSPFTGNTGELFF.

The chain links TRBV7-9 to TRBJ2-3, with D perhaps matching TRBD1 (5 bases). V lost 3 bases and J 0 bases, leaving 10 bases between the germline ends. This CDR3 contains 15 residues. Germline CDR1 reads SEHNR; CDR2 reads FQNEAQ (reference sequence). The CDR3 loop reads CASSFQGSSTDTQYF. CDR3 coding DNA: TGTGCCAGCAGCTTCCAGGGTTCCAGCACAGATACGCAGTATTTT.

The chain uses TRBV28 and TRBJ2-3; the match to TRBD1 covers 10 bases. This CDR3 comprises 15 residues. Germline V CDR1 and CDR2: MDHEN, SYDVKM. Trimming took 6 bases from V and 5 from J; bases not matched to a gene: 8. CDR3 coding DNA: TGTGCCAGCAGCCCTCCGGGACAGGGGATAGATACGCAGTATTTT. Its protein is CASSPPGQGIDTQYF.

The chain recombines TRBV19 with TRBJ2-2; TRBD2 matches at 9 bases. The CDR3 totals 19 residues. V lost 4 bases, J lost 7 bases, and 19 bases stayed unmatched. The germline V gene encodes CDR1 LNHDA and CDR2 SQIVND (reference sequence). The CDR3 nucleotides read TGTGCCAGTAGTACCTACCTCGGGTCTAGCGGGATTTTGAGCGGGGAGCTGTTTTTT. This gives the protein CASSTYLGSSGILSGELFF.

V is TRBV5-8 and J is TRBJ2-3; unclear D gene. V lost 0 bases and J lost 1, with 12 bases in between. The germline V gene encodes CDR1 SGHTS and CDR2 YDEGEE. The CDR3 is made up of 16 amino acids. The CDR3, as DNA: TGTGCCAGCAGCTTGGAACTATCCTTCGGCACAGATACGCAGTATTTT. It encodes CASSLELSFGTDTQYF. Complete variable domain (other parts from reference TRBV5-8 and TRBJ2-3): EAGVTQSPTHLIKTRGQQATLRCSPISGHTSVYWYQQALGLGLQFLLWYDEGEERNRGNFPPRFSGRQFPNYSSELNVNALELEDSALYLCASSLELSFGTDTQYFGPGTRLTVL.

The chain recombines TRBV12-3 or TRBV12-4 with TRBJ1-5; D gene ambiguous. This CDR3 contains 13 residues. Deletions cut 9 bases from V and 0 bases from J, with 9 bases between. The CDR3 sequence: CARSRGSNQPQHF. The CDR3 DNA sequence: TGTGCCAGAAGTAGAGGTAGCAATCAGCCCCAGCATTTT.

The rearrangement links TRBV11-2 to TRBJ1-5; TRBD1 matches at 7 bases. The CDR3 is 14 amino acids. Trimming removed 5 bases from V and 3 bases from J; junction bases left unmatched: 4. Germline lookup yields CDR1 SGHAT and CDR2 FQNNGV. The CDR3 DNA sequence: TGTGCCAGCAGCGCAGGGACAGTCAATCAGCCCCAGCATTTT. This sequence encodes CASSAGTVNQPQHF.

The V gene is TRBV19, the J gene TRBJ1-1, with D hard to call. The CDR3 length is 13 residues. Germline CDR1 and CDR2: LNHDA and SQIVND (reference sequence). Deletions cut 7 bases from V and 0 bases from J, with 9 bases between. The CDR3 protein is CASTGPMNTEAFF. As DNA, the CDR3 is TGTGCCAGTACTGGCCCCATGAACACTGAAGCTTTCTTT.

The CDR3 is CASSYPHRIGNTIYF. The CDR3 nucleotides are TGTGCCAGCAGTTACCCTCACAGGATAGGAAACACCATATATTTT. This chain links TRBV28 with TRBJ1-3, with D possibly TRBD1 on 5 matching bases. CDR3 length: 15 residues. Germline lookup yields CDR1 MDHEN and CDR2 SYDVKM. Deletions cut 4 bases from V and 4 bases from J, with 14 bases between.

This chain connects TRBV6-6 to TRBJ1-6; 7 nucleotides align to TRBD1. The CDR3 is 14 residues long. The J segment lost 1 base and the V segment lost 6 bases, leaving 0 bases of the junction unmatched. Per the germline V gene, CDR1 is MNHNY and CDR2 is SVGAGI (reference sequence). Here the CDR3 reads CASRQGSYNSPLHF. CDR3 coding DNA: TGTGCCAGCAGACAGGGGTCCTATAATTCACCCCTCCACTTT.

The chain combines TRBV7-9 with TRBJ1-2, with a weak D call TRBD1 (6 bases). This CDR3 spans 12 amino acids. Germline CDR1 is SEHNR and CDR2 is FQNEAQ (reference sequence). The V end was cut by 5 bases, the J end by 2 bases, with 6 bases between. The CDR3 sequence is CASSTGNYGYTF. CDR3 nucleotides: TGTGCCAGCAGCACAGGGAACTATGGCTACACCTTC.

This chain connects TRBV11-3 to TRBJ1-6; D not resolved. CDR3 length equals 15 residues. Germline CDR1 and CDR2: SGHNT and YENEEA. V dropped 5 bases and J dropped 6 bases, with 14 bases sitting between them. This chain's CDR3 is CASSRGLISNSPLHF. CDR3 nucleotide sequence: TGTGCCAGCAGCCGCGGTCTAATCAGTAATTCACCCCTCCACTTT.

The chain recombines TRBV5-1 with TRBJ2-1; 9 positions agree with TRBD2. Germline V CDR1 and CDR2: SGHRS, YFSETQ. With V trimmed by 4 bases and J by 7 bases, 6 bases remained unmatched. The CDR3 sequence is 14 residues long. The CDR3 DNA reads as TGCGCCAGCAGCCCGAGACTAGCGGCTAATGAGCAGTTCTTC. Translated: CASSPRLAANEQFF.

The chain has TRBV28 and TRBJ1-2; 7 nucleotides align to TRBD1. The V and J ends lost 5 bases and 4 bases, in that order; junction bases with no gene match: 16. The length of the CDR3 is 17 residues. Germline V CDR1 and CDR2: MDHEN, SYDVKM. The CDR3 protein is CASSPVRTGSTVYGYTF. The CDR3 DNA reads TGTGCCAGCAGTCCGGTGAGGACAGGTTCGACTGTCTATGGCTACACCTTC.

The rearrangement uses TRBV5-1 and TRBJ2-7; 9 bases line up with TRBD2. CDR1 is SGHRS, CDR2 YFSETQ, per germline. Unmatched junction bases numbered 8, after V lost 4 bases and J lost 0 bases. The CDR3 spans 16 residues. CDR3 loop: CASSQSSGGFSYEQYF. In DNA form, the CDR3 reads TGCGCCAGCAGCCAGTCAAGCGGGGGGTTCTCCTACGAGCAGTACTTC.

This chain links TRBV11-2 with TRBJ1-4; no reliable D call. The CDR3 extends over 11 amino acids. The V end was cut by 6 bases, the J end by 8 bases, with 7 bases between. The germline gives CDR1 SGHAT, CDR2 FQNNGV. The CDR3 region is CASSLEEKLFF. DNA of the CDR3: TGTGCCAGCAGTTTGGAGGAAAAACTGTTTTTT.

This chain joins TRBV13 and TRBJ2-6, with D tentatively TRBD1 (6 bases). From germline, CDR1 is PRHDT and CDR2 FYEKMQ (reference sequence). Trimming took 0 bases from V and 0 from J, leaving 15 bases between them. The CDR3 sequence is 19 residues long. The CDR3 reads CASSLGTGIVYSGANVLTF. The CDR3 nucleotides are TGTGCCAGCAGCTTAGGTACAGGGATCGTGTACTCTGGGGCCAACGTCCTGACTTTC.

The V gene is TRBV5-1, the J gene TRBJ2-1; perhaps TRBD1 as D (5 bases). From germline, CDR1 is SGHRS and CDR2 YFSETQ. The CDR3 length is 15 residues. Trimming removed 1 base from V and 8 bases from J, with 16 bases in between. CDR3 region: CASSLTYRSLDEQFF. DNA for the CDR3: TGCGCCAGCAGCTTGACTTACAGGAGCCTCGATGAGCAGTTCTTC. Looking up the rest from reference TRBV5-1 and TRBJ2-1 gives the full variable domain: KAGVTQTPRYLIKTRGQQVTLSCSPISGHRSVSWYQQTPGQGLQFLFEYFSETQRNKGNFPGRFSGRQFSNSRSEMNVSTLELGDSALYLCASSLTYRSLDEQFFGPGTRLTVL.